The 8 T cell receptor beta chains in this list originate from one sample, sequenced in a study of T-cell memory formation after mild COVID-19. TCRdb analysed the 5' RACE reads with MiXCR anew, one entry per CDR3 protein. The sample lists hundreds of thousands of distinct CDR3 sequences; approximately 21% were seen once. Sequenced input: PBMCs or a T cell subset sorted from them (not recorded which). The receptors come from an adult woman who had mild COVID-19 (a few samples of this study predate the infection). Cell type and time point are not known.

This clonotype appeared many times. The rearrangement links TRBV20-1 to TRBJ2-3; D may be TRBD2 (6 bases). Germline CDR1 reads DFQATT; CDR2 reads SNEGSKA (reference sequence). This CDR3 has 16 residues. Trimming left V 1 base short and J 5 bases short, with 19 bases between. The DNA of the CDR3 is TGCAGTGCTAGAGCGGAGGGCAGGTCCCAGGGAGATACGCAGTATTTT. This translates into CSARAEGRSQGDTQYF.

The chain has TRBV10-3 and TRBJ2-1; TRBD1 might be the D (6 bases). The CDR3 length is 15 residues. V gave up 2 bases and J gave up 6 bases, with 14 bases separating them. Germline lookup yields CDR1 ENHRY and CDR2 SYGVKD. Here the CDR3 DNA reads TGTGCCATCAGTGAGGCAAATACAGGGTCCAATGAGCAGTTCTTC. Amino acids: CAISEANTGSNEQFF.

Only a few counts were recorded for this clonotype. The J gene is TRBJ1-5, the V gene TRBV3-1; 7 bases fit TRBD1. Germline V CDR1 and CDR2: LGHDT, YNNKEL (reference sequence). The CDR3 runs to 16 residues. J gave up 0 bases and V 4 bases, and 6 bases lay outside the gene matches. CDR3 sequence: CASSPGTETSNQPQHF. In nucleotides, the CDR3 is TGTGCCAGCAGCCCAGGGACAGAGACTAGCAATCAGCCCCAGCATTTT.

In this sample, this clonotype turned up a few times. V usage is TRBV12-3 or TRBV12-4 and J usage is TRBJ1-2, with 7 bases identical to TRBD1. The CDR3 is 13 amino acids. With V trimmed by 5 bases and J by 5 bases, 5 bases remained unmatched. CDR3 amino acids: CASSVTGVYGYTF. The CDR3 region has the DNA TGTGCCAGCAGTGTAACAGGGGTTTATGGCTACACCTTC.

This clonotype was counted at least ten times. Germline and junction disagree at one end, which may indicate a read error. This chain links TRBV12-3 or TRBV12-4 with TRBJ1-1, with D uncertain. The CDR3 runs to 11 residues. CDR3 sequence: CASSLSTEAFF. The CDR3 DNA follows: TGTGCCAGCAGCCTTTCGACTGAGGCTTTCTTT.

CDR3 residues: CASSAGTGGRQPQHF. CDR3 coding DNA: TGTGCCAGCAGCGCCGGGACAGGGGGAAGACAGCCCCAGCATTTT. This chain uses TRBV11-3 with TRBJ1-5; 11 bases are a match to TRBD1. Germline V gives CDR1 SGHNT, CDR2 YENEEA. V shed 5 bases and J 7 bases; nucleotides not matched to a gene: 7. This CDR3 has 15 amino acids.

This chain uses TRBV6-1 with TRBJ2-1; 10 nucleotides agree with TRBD2. Germline CDR1 and CDR2: MNHNS and SASEGT. V was clipped by 0 bases and J by 5 bases; unmatched bases: 7. The CDR3 length is 17 residues. In DNA form, the CDR3 reads TGTGCCAGCAGTGAAGCGTTGATAGCGGGGGGTGACAATGAGCAGTTCTTC. Residues: CASSEALIAGGDNEQFF.

The chain links TRBV18 to TRBJ1-4; 9 bases align to TRBD1. V shed 5 bases, J shed 2 bases, and the junction held 6 bases outside the gene matches. Germline CDR1 is KGHSH and CDR2 is LQKENI. The CDR3 covers 16 residues. The CDR3 region is CASSITGGATNEKLFF. The CDR3 DNA is TGTGCCAGCTCAATTACAGGGGGCGCGACTAATGAAAAACTGTTTTTT. Supplemented by reference TRBV18 and TRBJ1-4, the full variable domain reads NAGVMQNPRHLVRRRGQEARLRCSPMKGHSHVYWYRQLPEEGLKFMVYLQKENIIDESGMPKERFSAEFPKEGPSILRIQQVVRGDSAAYFCASSITGGATNEKLFFGSGTQLSVL.